A selection of T cell receptor beta chains follows, all from one sample in a study of blood T cell repertoires in COVID-19. The method was immunoSEQ multiplex PCR; TCRdb's version includes in-frame clones alone and lacks a portion of them. The sample records 60,000 to 75,000 clones, approximately 85% being singletons. What was sequenced was peripheral blood. Receptors originate from a human donor in a cohort sampled during active COVID-19. CDR3s include the opening cysteine and the closing phenylalanine or tryptophan. The D gene is left open where the match is weak. The size entry is marked missing in some rows and otherwise reads once, few, many or a size class.

d_call	clone_size	j_call	v_call	cdr3_aa	cdr3_nt
TRBD2	.	TRBJ2-1	TRBV7-6	CASREAGGRYNEQFF	TGTGCCAGCAGGGAAGCGGGAGGACGATACAATGAGCAGTTCTTC
TRBD2	many	TRBJ2-1	TRBV5-8	CASSLKWLAGRRNEQFF	TGTGCCAGCAGCTTAAAGTGGCTAGCGGGACGTCGGAATGAGCAGTTCTTC
.	.	TRBJ1-5	TRBV19	CATSLGNQPQHF	TGTGCCACCTCACTTGGCAATCAGCCCCAGCATTTT
TRBD2	few	TRBJ2-7	TRBV7-9	CASGLLAGGVYEQYF	TGTGCCAGCGGTCTACTAGCGGGAGGGGTCTACGAGCAGTACTTC
.	.	TRBJ1-1	TRBV3-1/TRBV3-2	CASSQDSAGPGTEAFF	TGTGCCAGCAGCCAAGATTCTGCAGGGCCGGGCACTGAAGCTTTCTTT
TRBD1	.	TRBJ1-1	TRBV30	CAWSVRRGLNTEAFF	TGTGCCTGGAGTGTACGAAGGGGGCTGAACACTGAAGCTTTCTTT
.	.	TRBJ2-4	TRBV27	CASSRGWGSRGNIQYF	TGTGCCAGCAGCCGGGGCTGGGGAAGCAGGGGAAACATTCAGTACTTC
TRBD2	.	TRBJ2-1	TRBV27	CASSLRRGGPNEQFF	TGTGCCAGCAGTTTACGGCGGGGGGGCCCGAATGAGCAGTTCTTC
.	.	TRBJ1-5	TRBV10-1	CASSEQVGGPQHF	TGCGCCAGCAGTGAGCAGGTCGGTGGGCCCCAGCATTTT
TRBD1	.	TRBJ1-3	TRBV28	CASSLGATGVGNTIYF	TGTGCCAGCAGTTTAGGGGCTACAGGGGTTGGAAACACCATATATTTT
TRBD2	.	TRBJ2-1	TRBV3-1/TRBV3-2	CASSQAWAGGNNEQFF	TGTGCCAGCAGCCAAGCCTGGGCGGGAGGTAACAATGAGCAGTTCTTC
.	.	TRBJ2-7	TRBV18	CASSPSQDGYEQYF	TGTGCCAGCTCACCCTCACAGGACGGTTACGAGCAGTACTTC
TRBD2	.	TRBJ2-2	TRBV6-1	CASSERSVAGGRANTGELFF	TGTGCCAGCAGTGAACGGTCGGTAGCGGGAGGGAGGGCGAACACCGGGGAGCTGTTTTTT
.	.	TRBJ1-2	TRBV5-4	CASSLSGQGIYGYTF	TGTGCCAGCAGCCTATCCGGTCAGGGAATATATGGCTACACCTTC
TRBD2	.	TRBJ2-1	TRBV28	CASTLAGAPYNEQFF	TGTGCCAGCACTTTAGCGGGAGCGCCCTACAATGAGCAGTTCTTC
TRBD1	.	TRBJ2-5	TRBV24-1	CATGQGQGLKETQYF	TGTGCCACCGGCCAGGGACAGGGGTTAAAAGAGACCCAGTACTTC
TRBD1	.	TRBJ2-7	TRBV2	CASRLGTAQGYEQYF	TGTGCCAGCAGGCTCGGGACAGCCCAGGGGTACGAGCAGTACTTC
TRBD2	.	TRBJ2-3	TRBV7-3	CASSLKRGGGPTDTQYF	TGTGCCAGCAGCTTAAAGAGGGGCGGGGGGCCCACAGATACGCAGTATTTT
.	.	TRBJ2-1	TRBV6-5	CASSPRRESYNEQFF	TGTGCCAGCAGCCCGCGGAGGGAATCCTACAATGAGCAGTTCTTC
.	few	TRBJ1-5	TRBV7-9	CASSQDKNQPQHF	TGTGCCAGCAGCCAGGACAAGAATCAGCCCCAGCATTTT
.	.	TRBJ2-2	TRBV4-1	CASSQERGQNTGELFF	TGCGCCAGCAGCCAAGAGAGAGGACAGAACACCGGGGAGCTGTTTTTT
TRBD2	.	TRBJ2-7	TRBV6-5	CASRFRSGGAGEQYF	TGTGCCAGCCGGTTCCGTAGCGGGGGGGCAGGTGAGCAGTACTTC
TRBD1	.	TRBJ1-3	TRBV7-8	CASSPNRGSGNTIYF	TGTGCCAGCAGCCCAAACAGGGGTTCTGGAAACACCATATATTTT
.	.	TRBJ2-5	TRBV28	CASSLGAQETQYF	TGTGCCAGCAGTTTAGGAGCACAAGAGACCCAGTACTTC
.	.	TRBJ2-1	TRBV9	CASSVRWELNNEQFF	TGTGCCAGCAGCGTAAGGTGGGAGTTGAACAATGAGCAGTTCTTC
TRBD1	.	TRBJ2-2	TRBV28	CASGRQGLGGELFF	TGTGCCAGCGGCCGACAGGGGCTCGGCGGGGAGCTGTTTTTT
.	.	TRBJ1-1	TRBV7-2	CASSRGPGNTEAFF	TGTGCCAGCAGCAGGGGCCCCGGGAACACTGAAGCTTTCTTT
.	.	TRBJ2-7	TRBV6-5	CASSSRRDEQYF	TGTGCCAGCAGTAGCCGTCGTGACGAGCAGTACTTC
.	.	TRBJ2-7	TRBV28	CASSPSARADLSYEQYF	TGTGCCAGCAGTCCCTCCGCCAGGGCCGACCTCTCCTACGAGCAGTACTTC
.	.	TRBJ2-2	TRBV18	CASSPPRLGSAGELFF	TGTGCCAGCTCACCACCGCGACTGGGTTCGGCCGGGGAGCTGTTTTTT
.	.	TRBJ2-7	TRBV27	CASSSGLSYEQYF	TGTGCCAGCAGTTCAGGCCTCTCCTACGAGCAGTACTTC
TRBD2	.	TRBJ2-1	TRBV6-2/TRBV6-3	CASSNSGGRGNEQFF	TGTGCCAGCAGTAACAGCGGGGGCCGGGGGAATGAGCAGTTCTTC
TRBD2	.	TRBJ2-3	TRBV24-1	CATSEDLAGGPSDTDTQYF	TGTGCCACCAGTGAGGATTTAGCGGGGGGGCCGTCCGACACAGATACGCAGTATTTT